Below, 19 T cell receptor beta chains from the same sample are listed, as sequenced in a study of cytomegalovirus exposure and HLA in healthy donors. The PCR made use of 60 Vbeta and 13 Jbeta primers. Only in-frame clones appear in the TCRdb table, and some are missing; sequencing was by immunoSEQ multiplex PCR. The sample contains approximately 150,000 clones, about four fifths of which appear only once. The sample comprised PBMCs. These receptors were taken from a male donor in good health and CMV-seronegative.

This rearrangement joins TRBV27 to TRBJ2-7; D not resolved. The CDR3 extends over 13 amino acids. Germline values: CDR1 MNHEY, CDR2 SMNVEV (reference sequence). The V end was cut by 6 bases, the J end by 1 base, with 10 bases between. CDR3 sequence (DNA): TGTGCCAGCAGCCGAGCCGGGTCCTACGAGCAGTACTTC. Protein: CASSRAGSYEQYF.

The gene calls are TRBV7-2 and TRBJ1-1; tentatively, D is TRBD1 (5 bases). With 1 base removed from V and 5 bases from J, the gap between germline ends came to 14 bases. Per the germline V gene, CDR1 is SGHTA and CDR2 is FQGNSA. The CDR3 loop spans 15 amino acids. The CDR3 DNA follows: TGTGCCAGCAGCTTAGAAGGTGGGGGGGGTACTGAAGCTTTCTTT. Its translation: CASSLEGGGGTEAFF.

As DNA, the CDR3 is TGCAGCGTTGCCCGTCGAACTAGCGGCTCCAATGAGCAGTTCTTC. This codes for CSVARRTSGSNEQFF. The V call is TRBV29-1, the J call TRBJ2-1, with 8 positions matching TRBD2. Germline V gives CDR1 SQVTM, CDR2 ANQGSEA. Trimming removed 4 bases from V and 6 bases from J; junction bases left unmatched: 11. The CDR3 loop spans 15 amino acids.

The sample holds a few counts of this clone. The chain carries TRBV5-4 and TRBJ2-7; 14 bases are a match to TRBD2. Germline-derived CDR1 and CDR2 are SGHNT and YYREEE (reference sequence). With V trimmed by 0 bases and J by 4 bases, 9 bases remained unmatched. CDR3 size: 18 residues. The chain's CDR3 is CASSLDFWTSGRHYEQYF. The CDR3 DNA sequence: TGTGCCAGCAGCTTGGATTTCTGGACTAGCGGGAGGCATTACGAGCAGTACTTC. The whole variable domain, filled in from reference TRBV5-4 and TRBJ2-7, reads ETGVTQSPTHLIKTRGQQVTLRCSSQSGHNTVSWYQQALGQGPQFIFQYYREEENGRGNFPPRFSGLQFPNYSSELNVNALELDDSALYLCASSLDFWTSGRHYEQYFGPGTRLTVT.

This chain joins TRBV25-1 and TRBJ2-7; D possibly corresponds to TRBD2 (6 bases). There are 13 residues in the CDR3. Germline loops: CDR1 MGHDK, CDR2 SYGVNS. Deletions cut 6 bases from V and 3 bases from J, with 12 bases between. The CDR3 nucleotides are TGTGCCAGCAGGAGGGAGGACCGCTACGAGCAGTACTTC. Translation gives CASRREDRYEQYF.

This clone was detected a few times. This chain uses TRBV28 with TRBJ2-7; 12 bases align to TRBD2. Trimming removed 6 bases from V and 3 bases from J; junction bases left unmatched: 9. Germline assignment: CDR1 MDHEN and CDR2 SYDVKM. This CDR3 contains 16 residues. This CDR3 is CASSPWTSGTHYEQYF. The DNA for the CDR3 is TGTGCCAGCAGCCCTTGGACTAGCGGGACCCACTACGAGCAGTACTTC.

On this clone: The same CDR3 is also encoded by other DNA sequences in this sample. The J gene is TRBJ2-1, the V gene TRBV5-6; D may be TRBD2 (6 bases). The V end was cut by 0 bases, the J end by 9 bases, with 13 bases between. This CDR3 is built from 14 residues. Germline V gives CDR1 SGHDT, CDR2 YYEEEE. In DNA, the CDR3 is TGTGCCAGCAGCTTGGCGGGAGAAACGACTGAGCAGTTCTTC. Translation: CASSLAGETTEQFF.

This chain links TRBV7-9 with TRBJ2-5, with TRBD2 matching over 10 bases. V was pared by 1 base and J by 2 bases, with 4 bases of the junction left unmatched. The germline CDR1 and CDR2 sequences are SEHNR and FQNEAQ (reference sequence). The CDR3 is made up of 16 amino acids. The CDR3 protein is CASSLGLAGAQETQYF. In DNA, the CDR3 is TGTGCCAGCAGCTTAGGGCTAGCGGGAGCTCAAGAGACCCAGTACTTC.

This clone has more than one count but fewer than ten. The chain couples TRBV6-5 to TRBJ2-1; 9 positions match TRBD2. Germline CDR1 and CDR2: MNHEY and SVGAGI. The CDR3 is 14 amino acids. Trimming removed 0 bases from V and 10 bases from J; junction bases left unmatched: 4. CDR3 nucleotide sequence: TGTGCCAGCAGTTACTCGATCCTAGCGGGAGAGCAGTTCTTC. It is translated as CASSYSILAGEQFF.

CDR3 bases: TGTGCCAGCAGCTTAGGAGAGAACACTGAAGCTTTCTTT. Translating gives CASSLGENTEAFF. The chain uses TRBV11-3 and TRBJ1-1, with D uncertain. V dropped 1 base and J dropped 1 base, with 4 bases sitting between them. Looked up from germline, CDR1 is SGHNT and CDR2 is YENEEA. The CDR3 covers 13 residues. Complete variable domain (other parts from reference TRBV11-3 and TRBJ1-1): EAGVVQSPRYKIIEKKQPVAFWCNPISGHNTLYWYLQNLGQGPELLIRYENEEAVDDSQLPKDRFSAERLKGVDSTLKIQPAELGDSAVYLCASSLGENTEAFFGQGTRLTVV.

The rearrangement links TRBV5-1 to TRBJ1-3; 7 nucleotides align to TRBD1. J lost 6 bases, V lost 5 bases, and 11 bases had no gene match. The CDR3 is made up of 15 amino acids. Germline lookup yields CDR1 SGHRS and CDR2 YFSETQ. The CDR3 reads CASRPTGTAINTIYF. DNA for the CDR3: TGCGCCAGCAGGCCTACCGGGACAGCGATAAACACCATATATTTT.

The V and J genes are TRBV19 and TRBJ1-1; perhaps TRBD1 as D (6 bases). Germline loops: CDR1 LNHDA, CDR2 SQIVND (reference sequence). The V and J ends lost 7 bases and 0 bases respectively, with 9 bases between them. This CDR3 is built from 13 residues. CDR3 sequence (DNA): TGTGCCAGTAAGGACAGCTTGAACACTGAAGCTTTCTTT. This sequence encodes CASKDSLNTEAFF.

A note on this clone: Different DNA sequences within this sample yield the same CDR3. V usage is TRBV7-9 and J usage is TRBJ1-2; no definite D call. The CDR3 has 13 amino acids. Germline CDR1 is SEHNR and CDR2 is FQNEAQ (reference sequence). Trimming removed 5 bases from V and 1 base from J, with 8 bases in between. CDR3 nucleotide sequence: TGTGCCAGCAGCCTAACAGATAACTATGGCTACACCTTC. It codes for CASSLTDNYGYTF.

J is TRBJ2-7 and V is TRBV7-8, with 8 positions matching TRBD1. V shed 5 bases and J 5 bases; nucleotides not matched to a gene: 5. The CDR3 loop spans 13 amino acids. CDR1 is SGHVS, CDR2 FQNEAQ, per germline. CDR3 in amino acids: CASSISTGDEQYF. The CDR3 DNA is TGTGCCAGCAGCATATCGACAGGGGACGAGCAGTACTTC.

The V gene is TRBV27, the J gene TRBJ2-7; 7 nucleotides match TRBD1. The CDR3 length is 15 residues. Germline assignment: CDR1 MNHEY and CDR2 SMNVEV (reference sequence). J lost 1 base, V lost 2 bases, and 5 bases had no gene match. CDR3 DNA sequence: TGTGCCAGCAGTTTAATTGGGGACAGTTCCTACGAGCAGTACTTC. Amino acids: CASSLIGDSSYEQYF.

This sequence joins TRBV7-9 and TRBJ1-4; TRBD1 might be the D (5 bases). V was clipped by 10 bases and J by 5 bases, with 20 bases between them. Germline V gives CDR1 SEHNR, CDR2 FQNEAQ (reference sequence). This CDR3 region has 15 residues. The CDR3 DNA sequence: TGTGCCACCCCCCATCAGGGATCCGGCAATGAAAAACTGTTTTTT. Its protein product is CATPHQGSGNEKLFF.

J is TRBJ2-3 and V is TRBV27, with 8 bases fitting TRBD1. In germline, CDR1 is MNHEY, CDR2 SMNVEV (reference sequence). This CDR3 contains 15 residues. V was pared by 5 bases and J by 4 bases, with 8 bases of the junction left unmatched. CDR3 coding DNA: TGTGCCAGCAGTCCACCGGGACAGGCGGCAGATACGCAGTATTTT. Translation: CASSPPGQAADTQYF.

The chain carries TRBV7-2 and TRBJ2-7; D unresolved. The germline V gene has CDR1 SGHTA and CDR2 FQGNSA. This CDR3 is built from 14 residues. V lost 2 bases, J lost 0 bases, and 8 bases lay in between. Here the CDR3 reads CASSLSEASYEQYF. CDR3 nucleotide sequence: TGTGCCAGCAGCTTATCCGAGGCCTCCTACGAGCAGTACTTC. Combining the CDR3 with reference TRBV7-2 and TRBJ2-7 gives the whole variable domain GAGVSQSPSNKVTEKGKDVELRCDPISGHTALYWYRQSLGQGLEFLIYFQGNSAPDKSGLPSDRFSAERTGGSVSTLTIQRTQQEDSAVYLCASSLSEASYEQYFGPGTRLTVT.

The V call is TRBV6-5, the J call TRBJ2-1; 7 bases are shared with TRBD2. The CDR3 length is 15 residues. Germline V gene sequence: CDR1 MNHEY, CDR2 SVGAGI. The J segment lost 4 bases and the V segment lost 2 bases, leaving 5 bases of the junction unmatched. In DNA form, the CDR3 reads TGTGCCAGCAGTTACGAGCTAGCGGTATACAATGAGCAGTTCTTC. Translating it yields CASSYELAVYNEQFF.